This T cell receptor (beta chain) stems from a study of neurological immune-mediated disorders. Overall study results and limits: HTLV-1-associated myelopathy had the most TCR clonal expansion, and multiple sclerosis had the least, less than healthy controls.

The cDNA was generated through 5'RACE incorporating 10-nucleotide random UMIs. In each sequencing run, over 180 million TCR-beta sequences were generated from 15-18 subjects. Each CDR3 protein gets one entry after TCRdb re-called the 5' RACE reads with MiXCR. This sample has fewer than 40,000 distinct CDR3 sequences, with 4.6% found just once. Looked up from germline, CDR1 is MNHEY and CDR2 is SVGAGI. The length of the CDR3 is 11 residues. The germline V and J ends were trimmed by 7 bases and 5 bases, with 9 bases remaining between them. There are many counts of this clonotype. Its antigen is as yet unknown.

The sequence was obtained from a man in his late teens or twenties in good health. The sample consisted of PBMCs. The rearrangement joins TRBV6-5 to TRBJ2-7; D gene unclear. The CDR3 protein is CASTGFHEQYF. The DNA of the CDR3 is TGTGCCAGCACGGGTTTCCACGAGCAGTACTTC.